This TCR beta chain is drawn from a study of monozygotic twins with inflammatory bowel disease. The CDR3 runs to 18 residues. Germline CDR1 SGHRS, CDR2 YFSETQ. TCRdb re-called the 5' RACE reads; every CDR3 protein appears as one record, without DNA. This sample's table has some 190,000 distinct CDR3 sequences. Specimen: blood. The genes are TRBV5-1 and TRBJ2-1; TCRdb designates TRBD1, a call that cannot be tested without DNA. This TCR came from a human donor with ulcerative colitis or Crohn's disease, or a healthy co-twin of an affected twin (not recorded which). CDR3 sequence: CASSLPGRKESSYNEQFF.